This passage covers 10 T cell receptor beta chains from one sample sequenced in a study of blood T cell repertoires in COVID-19. Sequencing used immunoSEQ multiplex PCR; TCRdb keeps in-frame clones, though not all of them. The sample consists of about 240,000 clones, 86% of them appearing once. The sequencing input was PBMCs or T cells enriched from blood (not recorded which). These receptors all stem from a woman aged 40 to 50 with acute COVID-19.

The genes are TRBV14 and TRBJ1-3; D not certain. The V gene lost 0 bases and the J gene lost 7 bases, with 25 bases spanning the gap. Germline CDR1 SGHDN, CDR2 FVKESK. This CDR3 region has 19 residues. The CDR3 spells CASSQDLVFRAEGRNTIYF. For the CDR3, the DNA is TGTGCCAGCAGCCAAGATCTAGTATTTCGGGCAGAGGGTAGGAACACCATATATTTT.

V is TRBV29-1 and J is TRBJ1-4, with D tentatively TRBD1 (5 bases). Germline CDR1 reads SQVTM; CDR2 reads ANQGSEA. The CDR3 is 14 amino acids. The V end was cut by 6 bases, the J end by 7 bases, with 18 bases between. The CDR3 coding sequence is TGCAGCGTCGGCCCCGGGGGTTCGGGTGAAAAACTGTTTTTT. It is translated as CSVGPGGSGEKLFF.

V usage is TRBV11-2 and J usage is TRBJ2-3; 11 bases agree with TRBD2. The V gene's germline CDR1 is SGHAT and CDR2 FQNNGV. The trim removed 5 bases at V and 0 bases at J, leaving 7 bases unmatched. This CDR3 has 17 residues. The CDR3 DNA reads as TGTGCCAGCAGCATTGGACTAGCGGGCACTAGCACAGATACGCAGTATTTT. Encoded protein: CASSIGLAGTSTDTQYF.

The V and J genes are TRBV7-2 and TRBJ2-3, with D perhaps TRBD1 (5 bases). The V end was cut by 2 bases, the J end by 3 bases, with 9 bases between. Germline CDR1 and CDR2: SGHTA and FQGNSA. CDR3 length equals 14 residues. CDR3 protein: CASSLLGATDTQYF. CDR3 DNA: TGTGCCAGCAGCTTATTAGGGGCAACAGATACGCAGTATTTT.

The rearrangement links TRBV6-1 to TRBJ1-2, with 9 positions matching TRBD1. The CDR3 covers 13 residues. The germline V gene encodes CDR1 MNHNS and CDR2 SASEGT. V lost 2 bases to trimming and J lost 8 bases; unmatched junction nucleotides: 3. The CDR3 nucleotides are TGTGCCAGCAGTGAATGGACAGGGGCGGGCTACACCTTC. Protein product: CASSEWTGAGYTF.

The chain employs TRBV21-1 and TRBJ1-5; TRBD1, as called in the table, went unchecked against the DNA. TRBV21-1 is a pseudogene segment. This CDR3 contains 13 residues. This CDR3 reads CASSKGAKQPQHF. The CDR3 DNA reads TGTGCCAGCAGCAAAGGGGCGAAGCAGCCCCAGCATTTT.

The chain uses TRBV12-5 and TRBJ2-3, with 9 bases aligning to TRBD2. The CDR3 sequence is 17 residues long. Germline values: CDR1 LGHNT, CDR2 FRNRAP. Trimming cost V 8 bases and J 4 bases; bases outside gene matches: 16. CDR3 coding DNA: TGTGCTAGTAACGACCCCCTTAGCGGGAGCCTAGCAGATACGCAGTATTTT. Encoded protein: CASNDPLSGSLADTQYF.

The V call is TRBV20-1, the J call TRBJ2-1; perhaps TRBD2 as D (6 bases). Germline V gene sequence: CDR1 DFQATT, CDR2 SNEGSKA (reference sequence). This CDR3 has 11 residues. V lost 3 bases to trimming and J lost 10 bases, with 10 bases between them. The chain's CDR3 is CSASLAGEQFF. CDR3 nucleotides: TGCAGTGCTAGTCTCGCGGGAGAGCAGTTCTTC.

This sequence joins TRBV9 and TRBJ1-6; 8 bases fit TRBD1. CDR3 length: 14 residues. Losses at the gene ends were 3 bases for V and 6 bases for J; bases not matched to a gene: 2. Per the germline V gene, CDR1 is SGDLS and CDR2 is YYNGEE. The CDR3 bases are TGTGCCAGCAGCGCGGGACAGGTTAATTCACCCCTCCACTTT. Protein: CASSAGQVNSPLHF.

This chain joins TRBV5-1 and TRBJ2-5; 9 nucleotides match TRBD2. Germline CDR1 is SGHRS and CDR2 is YFSETQ. Unmatched junction bases numbered 6, after V lost 0 bases and J lost 0 bases. The CDR3 runs to 17 residues. CDR3: CASSLGASGAYQETQYF. The CDR3 DNA is TGCGCCAGCAGCTTGGGGGCTAGCGGGGCGTACCAAGAGACCCAGTACTTC.